The rows below give T cell receptor beta chains drawn from one sample of a study of blood T cell repertoires in COVID-19. Sequencing used immunoSEQ multiplex PCR; TCRdb keeps in-frame clones, though not all of them. The data show roughly 290,000 clones, around 85% seen once. The sequencing sample was made of peripheral blood. These receptors originate from a woman aged 25-40 years who had recovered from COVID-19. CDR3s include the opening cysteine and the closing phenylalanine or tryptophan. Each record gives: D gene, J gene, clone size, V gene, CDR3 DNA, CDR3 protein. A D gene is named only where the DNA matches it firmly. Size values are once, few and many counts, or a class for expanded clones, and some rows have none.

D gene: TRBD1
J gene: TRBJ2-7
clone size: -
V gene: TRBV5-1
CDR3 DNA: TGCGCCAGCAGCCTCTGGACAGGGTCCTACGAGCAGTACTTC
CDR3 protein: CASSLWTGSYEQYF

D gene: -
J gene: TRBJ1-5
clone size: -
V gene: TRBV2
CDR3 DNA: TGTGCCAGCAGTCAAGGACTCTCGAGCAATCAGCCCCAGCATTTT
CDR3 protein: CASSQGLSSNQPQHF

D gene: -
J gene: TRBJ2-7
clone size: -
V gene: TRBV12-3/TRBV12-4
CDR3 DNA: TGTGCCAGCATAGGGGGGGGCCACGAGCAGTACTTC
CDR3 protein: CASIGGGHEQYF

D gene: TRBD1
J gene: TRBJ1-2
clone size: once
V gene: TRBV5-1
CDR3 DNA: TGCGCCAGCAGCTCAAGTCCGACAGGGGTCGGCAGCTATGGCTACACCTTC
CDR3 protein: CASSSSPTGVGSYGYTF

D gene: -
J gene: TRBJ2-5
clone size: -
V gene: TRBV28
CDR3 DNA: TGTGCCAGCAGTGTCGGCGGGCAAGAGACCCAGTACTTC
CDR3 protein: CASSVGGQETQYF

D gene: TRBD2
J gene: TRBJ2-5
clone size: -
V gene: TRBV19
CDR3 DNA: TGTGCCAGTAGTAAAAGCCCGGGACTAGGCGGGGAGACCCAGTACTTC
CDR3 protein: CASSKSPGLGGETQYF

D gene: -
J gene: TRBJ2-7
clone size: -
V gene: TRBV5-4
CDR3 DNA: TGTGCCAGCAGGGGAGCGGGCGGACCGTACGAGCAGTACTTC
CDR3 protein: CASRGAGGPYEQYF

D gene: -
J gene: TRBJ1-4
clone size: -
V gene: TRBV11-2
CDR3 DNA: TGTGCCAGCAGCTCTACCCCCGGTGAAAAACTGTTTTTT
CDR3 protein: CASSSTPGEKLFF

D gene: TRBD1
J gene: TRBJ1-1
clone size: -
V gene: TRBV11-1
CDR3 DNA: TGTGCCAGCTGCCTGATCAGTACAGGGGTACTCGCTGAAGCTTTCTTT
CDR3 protein: CASCLISTGVLAEAFF

D gene: -
J gene: TRBJ1-1
clone size: -
V gene: TRBV3-1/TRBV3-2
CDR3 DNA: TGTGCCAGCAGCCAAGTCAGGGCGGGAAAGGCTTTCTTT
CDR3 protein: CASSQVRAGKAFF

D gene: -
J gene: TRBJ1-1
clone size: -
V gene: TRBV5-6
CDR3 DNA: TGTGCCAGCAGCTTGGACCGGACTGAAGCTTTCTTT
CDR3 protein: CASSLDRTEAFF

D gene: TRBD1
J gene: TRBJ1-1
clone size: -
V gene: TRBV27
CDR3 DNA: TGTGCCAGCAGCCTCGACAGGGCCTCTGAAGCTTTCTTT
CDR3 protein: CASSLDRASEAFF

D gene: -
J gene: TRBJ2-5
clone size: -
V gene: TRBV5-6
CDR3 DNA: TGTGCCAGCAGTGTAAAGAGGGTCGATTTGGCGGAGACCCAGTACTTC
CDR3 protein: CASSVKRVDLAETQYF

D gene: -
J gene: TRBJ1-4
clone size: -
V gene: TRBV7-9
CDR3 DNA: TGTGCCAGCAGCTCGACAGTAAATGGGGCCAGTGAAAAACTGTTTTTT
CDR3 protein: CASSSTVNGASEKLFF

D gene: -
J gene: TRBJ2-5
clone size: -
V gene: TRBV30
CDR3 DNA: TGTGCCTGGAGGGGGCCTGAAGAGACCCAGTACTTC
CDR3 protein: CAWRGPEETQYF

D gene: -
J gene: TRBJ2-1
clone size: -
V gene: TRBV28
CDR3 DNA: TGTGCCAGCAGCCCCCCGGCGGGGACCTACAATGAGCAGTTCTTC
CDR3 protein: CASSPPAGTYNEQFF

D gene: TRBD1
J gene: TRBJ1-1
clone size: -
V gene: TRBV30
CDR3 DNA: TGTGCCGCCAGGCCCGACAGGGGGACAGACACTGAAGCTTTCTTT
CDR3 protein: CAARPDRGTDTEAFF

D gene: -
J gene: TRBJ1-4
clone size: -
V gene: TRBV7-9
CDR3 DNA: TGTGCCAGCAGCTTAATGCAGGGTAATGAAAAACTGTTTTTT
CDR3 protein: CASSLMQGNEKLFF

D gene: TRBD1
J gene: TRBJ2-1
clone size: -
V gene: TRBV4-1
CDR3 DNA: TGCGCCAGCAGCCAAGTGTCTTTAGGGGGCTTGCATGAGCAGTTCTTC
CDR3 protein: CASSQVSLGGLHEQFF

D gene: TRBD1
J gene: TRBJ1-2
clone size: few
V gene: TRBV6-5
CDR3 DNA: TGTGCCAGCAGACTGACAGGGAAGACCTATGGCTACACCTTC
CDR3 protein: CASRLTGKTYGYTF

D gene: -
J gene: TRBJ1-2
clone size: few
V gene: TRBV25-1
CDR3 DNA: TGTGCCAGCAGTACAGGGAGCTCCGCGAACTATGGCTACACCTTC
CDR3 protein: CASSTGSSANYGYTF

D gene: -
J gene: TRBJ1-2
clone size: -
V gene: TRBV12-3/TRBV12-4
CDR3 DNA: TGTGCCAGCAGTTTCCCTCGCTATGGCTACACCTTC
CDR3 protein: CASSFPRYGYTF

D gene: -
J gene: TRBJ2-7
clone size: -
V gene: TRBV4-2
CDR3 DNA: TGTGCCAGCAGCCAAGAGGGGACTTTCTACGAGCAGTACTTC
CDR3 protein: CASSQEGTFYEQYF

D gene: TRBD1
J gene: TRBJ2-7
clone size: -
V gene: TRBV28
CDR3 DNA: TGTGCCAGCAGAATCCGGACAGGGGAGCCCTACGAGCAGTACTTC
CDR3 protein: CASRIRTGEPYEQYF

D gene: TRBD1
J gene: TRBJ2-2
clone size: many
V gene: TRBV29-1
CDR3 DNA: TGCAGCGTCCCCGGGACAGGGGTAATCGGGGAGCTGTTTTTT
CDR3 protein: CSVPGTGVIGELFF

D gene: -
J gene: TRBJ1-3
clone size: -
V gene: TRBV2
CDR3 DNA: TGTGCCAGCAGTATCATTCGGGGGGACACCATATATTTT
CDR3 protein: CASSIIRGDTIYF

D gene: -
J gene: TRBJ2-3
clone size: -
V gene: TRBV5-1
CDR3 DNA: TGCGCCAGCAGGTCCGGGACACCCACAGATACGCAGTATTTT
CDR3 protein: CASRSGTPTDTQYF

D gene: -
J gene: TRBJ2-2
clone size: -
V gene: TRBV7-9
CDR3 DNA: TGTGCCAGCAGCCGGGGTCAGTTGCCCGACACCGGGGAGCTGTTTTTT
CDR3 protein: CASSRGQLPDTGELFF

D gene: -
J gene: TRBJ1-1
clone size: -
V gene: TRBV9
CDR3 DNA: TGTGCCAGCACAGGCTCAACCGGGGGCACTGAAGCTTTCTTT
CDR3 protein: CASTGSTGGTEAFF

D gene: -
J gene: TRBJ2-1
clone size: -
V gene: TRBV3-1/TRBV3-2
CDR3 DNA: TGTGCCAGCAGCCAAGATCGACTGACGTTCTTC
CDR3 protein: CASSQDRLTFF

D gene: -
J gene: TRBJ1-4
clone size: -
V gene: TRBV7-8
CDR3 DNA: TGTGCCAGCAGCTGGAGAGGAGGGAAACTGTTTTTT
CDR3 protein: CASSWRGGKLFF

D gene: TRBD1
J gene: TRBJ2-5
clone size: -
V gene: TRBV27
CDR3 DNA: TGTGCCAGCAGTCCGAGGACAGGGGGCGATTGGGAGACCCAGTACTTC
CDR3 protein: CASSPRTGGDWETQYF

D gene: -
J gene: TRBJ2-2
clone size: -
V gene: TRBV7-3
CDR3 DNA: TGTGCCAGCAGCCCCTCACGGGTCGACGGGGAGCTGTTTTTT
CDR3 protein: CASSPSRVDGELFF

D gene: -
J gene: TRBJ2-7
clone size: -
V gene: TRBV2
CDR3 DNA: TGTGCCAGCAGTGAAGCGGACGGGGGTCCCTACGAGCAGTACTTC
CDR3 protein: CASSEADGGPYEQYF

D gene: -
J gene: TRBJ2-7
clone size: -
V gene: TRBV7-9
CDR3 DNA: TGTGCCAGCAGGGACAGCTCCTACGAGCAGTACTTC
CDR3 protein: CASRDSSYEQYF

D gene: TRBD1
J gene: TRBJ1-1
clone size: -
V gene: TRBV4-1
CDR3 DNA: TGCGCCAGCAGCCAGAATACAGGGGGGCCTGAAGCTTTCTTT
CDR3 protein: CASSQNTGGPEAFF

D gene: -
J gene: TRBJ2-5
clone size: -
V gene: TRBV19
CDR3 DNA: TGTGCCAGTAGTATCTTCCTCGCGACAGAAGAGACCCAGTACTTC
CDR3 protein: CASSIFLATEETQYF

D gene: TRBD1
J gene: TRBJ2-3
clone size: once
V gene: TRBV18
CDR3 DNA: TGTGCCAGCTCACAGGGGGCATCAGATACGCAGTATTTT
CDR3 protein: CASSQGASDTQYF

D gene: TRBD2
J gene: TRBJ2-7
clone size: once
V gene: TRBV7-3
CDR3 DNA: TGTGCCAGCAGCTTAACGCTAGCGGGAGCCAGCGAGCAGTACTTC
CDR3 protein: CASSLTLAGASEQYF

D gene: -
J gene: TRBJ1-4
clone size: -
V gene: TRBV5-6
CDR3 DNA: TGTGCCAGCAGCCTAGGAACAGGTAGTAATGAAAAACTGTTTTTT
CDR3 protein: CASSLGTGSNEKLFF

D gene: TRBD1
J gene: TRBJ2-7
clone size: -
V gene: TRBV20-1
CDR3 DNA: TGCAGTGCTAGTCCCAAACAGGGGGCTTTTTTCTACGAGCAGTACTTC
CDR3 protein: CSASPKQGAFFYEQYF

D gene: TRBD1
J gene: TRBJ1-5
clone size: -
V gene: TRBV19
CDR3 DNA: TGTGCCAGTAGTATAGAGCTCAACAGGGGACGGTATCAGCCCCAGCATTTT
CDR3 protein: CASSIELNRGRYQPQHF

D gene: -
J gene: TRBJ2-5
clone size: few
V gene: TRBV3-1/TRBV3-2
CDR3 DNA: TGTGCCAGCAGCCATAGCTACCAAGAGACCCAGTACTTC
CDR3 protein: CASSHSYQETQYF

D gene: -
J gene: TRBJ1-3
clone size: few
V gene: TRBV30
CDR3 DNA: TGTGCCTGGAGTTTTGGGGCCCACTCTGGAAACACCATATATTTT
CDR3 protein: CAWSFGAHSGNTIYF

D gene: -
J gene: TRBJ2-5
clone size: -
V gene: TRBV12-3/TRBV12-4
CDR3 DNA: TGTGCCAGCAGTGACTCATTCCAAGAGACCCAGTACTTC
CDR3 protein: CASSDSFQETQYF

D gene: -
J gene: TRBJ1-1
clone size: -
V gene: TRBV30
CDR3 DNA: TGTGCCTGGAGCCCCCGGGTGGGCACTGAAGCTTTCTTT
CDR3 protein: CAWSPRVGTEAFF

D gene: -
J gene: TRBJ2-1
clone size: -
V gene: TRBV5-5
CDR3 DNA: TGTGCCAGCAGCAGCCGGGACACCTACAATGAGCAGTTCTTC
CDR3 protein: CASSSRDTYNEQFF

D gene: TRBD2
J gene: TRBJ2-5
clone size: few
V gene: TRBV4-3
CDR3 DNA: TGCGCCAGCAGCCAAGGCAGACTAGCGGGTGCGACCCAGTACTTC
CDR3 protein: CASSQGRLAGATQYF

D gene: TRBD2
J gene: TRBJ2-3
clone size: -
V gene: TRBV5-8
CDR3 DNA: TGTGCCAGCAGCTTGTCAGCGGGGGGCACAGATACGCAGTATTTT
CDR3 protein: CASSLSAGGTDTQYF

D gene: -
J gene: TRBJ2-2
clone size: -
V gene: TRBV11-3
CDR3 DNA: TGTGCCAGCAGCTTAAGCATAATAGGACAGTCGAACACCGGGGAGCTGTTTTTT
CDR3 protein: CASSLSIIGQSNTGELFF

D gene: -
J gene: TRBJ1-1
clone size: -
V gene: TRBV29-1
CDR3 DNA: TGCAGCGTTGCTGGGGCCGCGATGAACACTGAAGCTTTCTTT
CDR3 protein: CSVAGAAMNTEAFF

D gene: -
J gene: TRBJ2-1
clone size: -
V gene: TRBV12-3/TRBV12-4
CDR3 DNA: TGTGCCAGTCTTGGGGGGGGCCCTGAGCAGTTCTTC
CDR3 protein: CASLGGGPEQFF

D gene: -
J gene: TRBJ2-3
clone size: -
V gene: TRBV6-2/TRBV6-3
CDR3 DNA: TGTGCCAGCAGCCCCCCCGGGGGTACGCAGTATTTT
CDR3 protein: CASSPPGGTQYF

D gene: -
J gene: TRBJ1-3
clone size: -
V gene: TRBV5-1
CDR3 DNA: TGCGCCAGCAGCAACGGGCCTACCGGGACAGGAAACACCATATATTTT
CDR3 protein: CASSNGPTGTGNTIYF

D gene: -
J gene: TRBJ2-3
clone size: -
V gene: TRBV4-2
CDR3 DNA: TGTGCCAGCAGCCAAGATAATCTAGCACGTGAGACGCAGTATTTT
CDR3 protein: CASSQDNLARETQYF

D gene: TRBD1
J gene: TRBJ1-6
clone size: -
V gene: TRBV28
CDR3 DNA: TGTGCCAGCAGCCCTCGGACAGGCCTGGCTTCACCCCTCCACTTT
CDR3 protein: CASSPRTGLASPLHF

D gene: TRBD1
J gene: TRBJ2-3
clone size: once
V gene: TRBV19
CDR3 DNA: TGTGCCAGTAGGGGACAGGCAGCTAGCACAGATACGCAGTATTTT
CDR3 protein: CASRGQAASTDTQYF

D gene: -
J gene: TRBJ1-5
clone size: -
V gene: TRBV24-1
CDR3 DNA: TGTGCCACCTGGCAGACAGAATATAGCAATCAGCCCCAGCATTTT
CDR3 protein: CATWQTEYSNQPQHF